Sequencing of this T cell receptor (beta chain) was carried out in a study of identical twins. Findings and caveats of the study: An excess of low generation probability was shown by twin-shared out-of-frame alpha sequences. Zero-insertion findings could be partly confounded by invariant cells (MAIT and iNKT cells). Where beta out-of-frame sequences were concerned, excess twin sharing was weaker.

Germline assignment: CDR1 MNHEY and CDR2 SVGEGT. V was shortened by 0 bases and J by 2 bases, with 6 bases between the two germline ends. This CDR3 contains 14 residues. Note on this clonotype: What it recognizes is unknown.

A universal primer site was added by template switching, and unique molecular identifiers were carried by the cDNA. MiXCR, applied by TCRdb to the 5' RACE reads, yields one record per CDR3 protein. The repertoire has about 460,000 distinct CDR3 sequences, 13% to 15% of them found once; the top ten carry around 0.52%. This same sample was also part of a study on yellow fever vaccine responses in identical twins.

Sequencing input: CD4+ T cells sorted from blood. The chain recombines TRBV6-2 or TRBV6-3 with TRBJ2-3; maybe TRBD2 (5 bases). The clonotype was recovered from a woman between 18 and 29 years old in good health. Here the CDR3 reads CASSYSGITDTQYF. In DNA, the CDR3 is TGTGCCAGCAGTTACTCCGGGATCACAGATACGCAGTATTTT.